Following are 11 T cell receptor beta chains from one sample sequenced in a study of cytomegalovirus exposure and HLA in healthy donors. PCR used 60 Vbeta primers and 13 Jbeta primers. Generated by immunoSEQ multiplex PCR, the TCRdb table keeps only in-frame clones and is missing some. In the table there are some 200,000 clones, 60% to 85% of which are singletons. The sequenced sample was PBMCs. The receptor set was obtained from a girl aged 10 to 17 in good health and CMV-seropositive.

CDR3 nucleotides: TGTGCCAGCAGCCCCATAGCGGGGGAGCAGTTCTTC. It translates to CASSPIAGEQFF. The genes are TRBV7-2 and TRBJ2-1; 8 bases are a match to TRBD2. The CDR3 has 12 amino acids. CDR1 is SGHTA, CDR2 FQGNSA, per germline. Unmatched junction bases numbered 4, after V lost 5 bases and J lost 10 bases.

This chain joins TRBV6-5 and TRBJ2-1; 11 positions agree with TRBD2. CDR1 and CDR2 (germline): MNHEY, SVGAGI. V shed 6 bases, J shed 8 bases, and the junction held 9 bases outside the gene matches. The CDR3 has 15 amino acids. The CDR3 here is CASSPLAGVNDEQFF. As DNA, the CDR3 is TGTGCCAGCAGCCCACTAGCGGGGGTAAACGATGAGCAGTTCTTC.

With respect to this clone: The same CDR3 is also encoded by other DNA sequences in this sample. This rearrangement joins TRBV2 to TRBJ1-2; D may be TRBD1 (5 bases). This CDR3 has 16 amino acids. The germline V and J ends were trimmed by 3 bases and 1 base, with 15 bases remaining between them. Germline V gives CDR1 SNHLY, CDR2 FYNNEI. CDR3 protein: CASSEPGVGVNYGYTF. The CDR3 nucleotides read TGTGCCAGCAGTGAGCCGGGGGTGGGGGTTAACTATGGCTACACCTTC.

The chain is built from TRBV5-1 and TRBJ2-7, with D perhaps TRBD1 (5 bases). Germline CDR1 is SGHRS and CDR2 is YFSETQ. CDR3 size: 11 residues. V lost 4 bases, J lost 7 bases, and 9 bases lay in between. This CDR3 is CASSQRQEQYF. DNA of the CDR3: TGCGCCAGCAGCCAGCGACAGGAGCAGTACTTC.

The chain is built from TRBV30 and TRBJ1-6, with 7 nucleotides matching TRBD1. V trimming: 2 bases; J trimming: 9 bases; junction bases outside the gene matches: 4. The CDR3 has 13 residues. CDR1 and CDR2 from the germline V gene are GTSNPN and SVGIG (reference sequence). CDR3 nucleotides: TGTGCCTGGAGTAGGGACAGCCCTTCACCCCTCCACTTT. Its translation is CAWSRDSPSPLHF.

This clone has a handful of counts. The chain combines TRBV13 with TRBJ2-7; 12 bases match TRBD2. CDR1 PRHDT and CDR2 FYEKMQ come from the germline V gene (reference sequence). This CDR3 comprises 16 residues. V shed 4 bases and J 4 bases; nucleotides not matched to a gene: 8. In DNA form, the CDR3 reads TGTGCCAGCAGCTCTCTAGCGGGGGGGCCGGAATACGAGCAGTACTTC. It translates to CASSSLAGGPEYEQYF.

The genes are TRBV11-2 and TRBJ1-2; tentative D call: TRBD1 (6 bases). Trimming left V 1 base short and J 2 bases short, with 8 bases between. This CDR3 has 14 amino acids. The germline gives CDR1 SGHAT, CDR2 FQNNGV. This CDR3 reads CASSLGTVNYGYTF. CDR3 nucleotide sequence: TGTGCCAGCAGCTTAGGGACAGTAAACTATGGCTACACCTTC.

This rearrangement joins TRBV4-3 to TRBJ1-1; TRBD1 might be the D (5 bases). V was shortened by 1 base and J by 10 bases, with 13 bases between the two germline ends. Germline CDR1 reads LGHNA; CDR2 reads YSLEER. The CDR3 is 13 amino acids. For the CDR3, the DNA is TGCGCCAGCAGCCAAGTTGCGGGACGGGGAGCTTTCTTT. It is translated as CASSQVAGRGAFF.

This clone has a handful of counts. V gene TRBV5-5 combines with J gene TRBJ1-6; D unclear. V was pared by 0 bases and J by 7 bases, with 11 bases between. The CDR3 has 15 residues. CDR1 SGHKS and CDR2 YYEKEE come from the germline V gene (reference sequence). CDR3 amino acids: CASSLVWGENSPLHF. CDR3 in DNA: TGTGCCAGCAGCTTGGTTTGGGGAGAGAATTCACCCCTCCACTTT.

The chain joins TRBV15 to TRBJ1-4, with no clear D. The CDR3 sequence is 13 residues long. Trimming cost V 3 bases and J 3 bases, with 5 bases left between them. CDR1 is LNHNV and CDR2 is YYDKDF in the germline V gene (reference sequence). The CDR3 protein is CATSREANEKLFF. As DNA, the CDR3 is TGTGCCACCAGCAGGGAGGCTAATGAAAAACTGTTTTTT.

The chain recombines TRBV10-3 with TRBJ2-7; 10 nucleotides agree with TRBD1. The V and J ends lost 4 bases and 4 bases, in that order; junction bases with no gene match: 4. The CDR3 totals 14 residues. Germline CDR1 reads ENHRY; CDR2 reads SYGVKD. The DNA of the CDR3 is TGTGCCATCAGTGTCACGGGACAGGGGTACGAGCAGTACTTC. Translation gives CAISVTGQGYEQYF.